This T cell receptor beta chain derives from a study of T-cell reconstitution after alpha-beta-depleted transplantation in children. The V segment lost 4 bases and the J segment 4 bases; nucleotides outside the gene matches: 8. This CDR3 contains 15 residues. Germline assignment: CDR1 SGHRS and CDR2 YFSETQ. Using unique molecular identifiers, the investigators prepared the TCRbeta library. TCRdb re-called the PCR reads through MiXCR, storing one row per CDR3 protein. The sample records about 110,000 distinct CDR3 sequences, about 6.5% being singletons. Findings of the study overall: At the one-year point after transplant, T-cell counts and TCRbeta diversity were found to come mostly from T cells that had been newly produced.

In its sample, this clonotype was seen a few times. Its antigen is not known. Specimen: PBMCs, mostly from graft donor cells, collected 360 days after TCRalphabeta/CD19-depleted stem cell transplant. This TCR came from a male patient between 2 and 10 years old who had a stem cell transplant for acute lymphoblastic leukemia, so the T cells may come from the graft donor. V is TRBV5-1 and J is TRBJ2-1; 7 bases agree with TRBD2. CDR3 bases: TGCGCCAGCAGCCTGACTAGCACCTCGTACAATGAGCAGTTCTTC. Translating it yields CASSLTSTSYNEQFF. Filled out from reference TRBV5-1 and TRBJ2-1, the complete variable domain reads KAGVTQTPRYLIKTRGQQVTLSCSPISGHRSVSWYQQTPGQGLQFLFEYFSETQRNKGNFPGRFSGRQFSNSRSEMNVSTLELGDSALYLCASSLTSTSYNEQFFGPGTRLTVL.